This T cell receptor (beta chain) came from a study of blood T cell repertoires in COVID-19. Enrolled through a virtual design, the participants were between roughly 18 and 90 years of age and came from 24 US areas. Donors of Cohort 3 who recovered were those that had two negative PCRs, clearance, or symptom resolution. Original processing notes: Counts of nucleated cells, estimated from reference gene primer amplification, were obtained. TCRdb keeps only in-frame clones here, not all; method: immunoSEQ multiplex PCR. The V and J calls and clone size come from that table; D and trimming were worked out from the DNA. The sample lists approximately 150,000 clones, less than 85% occurring once. There are 15 residues in the CDR3. Germline CDR1 LNHDA, CDR2 SQIVND (reference sequence). Trimming cost V 4 bases and J 6 bases; bases outside gene matches: 5.

V is TRBV19 and J is TRBJ2-2, with 10 bases fitting TRBD1. Sequencing was done on a sample of PBMCs or T cells enriched from blood (not recorded which). The receptor was derived from a man in his sixties who had recovered from COVID-19. CDR3 coding DNA: TGTGCCAGTAGTACAGACAGGGGGCAGGCCGGGGAGCTGTTTTTT. Its translation: CASSTDRGQAGELFF.